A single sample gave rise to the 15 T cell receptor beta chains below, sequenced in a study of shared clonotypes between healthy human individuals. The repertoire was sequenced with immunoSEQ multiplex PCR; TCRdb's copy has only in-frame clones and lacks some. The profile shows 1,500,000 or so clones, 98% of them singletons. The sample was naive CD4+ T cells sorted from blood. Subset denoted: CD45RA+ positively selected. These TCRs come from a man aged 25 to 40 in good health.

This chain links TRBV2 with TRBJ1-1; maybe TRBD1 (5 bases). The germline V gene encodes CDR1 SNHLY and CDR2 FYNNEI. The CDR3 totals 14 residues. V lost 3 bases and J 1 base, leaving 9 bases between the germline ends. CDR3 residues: CASSDKTGNTEAFF. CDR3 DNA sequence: TGTGCCAGCAGTGATAAAACAGGGAACACTGAAGCTTTCTTT.

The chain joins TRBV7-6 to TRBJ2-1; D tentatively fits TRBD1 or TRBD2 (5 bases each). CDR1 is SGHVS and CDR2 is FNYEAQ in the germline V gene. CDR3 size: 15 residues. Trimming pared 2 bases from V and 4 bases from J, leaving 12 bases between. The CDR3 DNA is TGTGCCAGCAGCTTACTGGGACCAAATTACAATGAGCAGTTCTTC. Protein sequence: CASSLLGPNYNEQFF.

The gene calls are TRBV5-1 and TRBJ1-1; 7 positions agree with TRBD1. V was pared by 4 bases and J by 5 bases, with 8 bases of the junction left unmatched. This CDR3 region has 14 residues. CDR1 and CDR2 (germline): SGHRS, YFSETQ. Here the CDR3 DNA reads TGCGCCAGCAGCGAATCGACAGGGTGGACTGAAGCTTTCTTT. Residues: CASSESTGWTEAFF.

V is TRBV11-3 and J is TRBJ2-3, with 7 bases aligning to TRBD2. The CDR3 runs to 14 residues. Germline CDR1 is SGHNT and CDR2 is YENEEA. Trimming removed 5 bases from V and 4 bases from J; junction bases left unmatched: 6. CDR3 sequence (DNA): TGTGCCAGCAGCCGGGGGAGGGCCTCAGATACGCAGTATTTT. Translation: CASSRGRASDTQYF. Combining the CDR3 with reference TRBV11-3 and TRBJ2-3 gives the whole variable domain EAGVVQSPRYKIIEKKQPVAFWCNPISGHNTLYWYLQNLGQGPELLIRYENEEAVDDSQLPKDRFSAERLKGVDSTLKIQPAELGDSAVYLCASSRGRASDTQYFGPGTRLTVL.

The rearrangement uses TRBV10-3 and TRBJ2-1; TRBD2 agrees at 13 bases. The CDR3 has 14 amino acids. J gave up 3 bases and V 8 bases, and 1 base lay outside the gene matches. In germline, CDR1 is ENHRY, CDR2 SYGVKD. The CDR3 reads CAIGTSGIYNEQFF. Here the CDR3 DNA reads TGTGCCATCGGGACTAGCGGGATCTACAATGAGCAGTTCTTC.

The CDR3 DNA is TGTGCCAGCAGCGTCATGAGCTCCTACAATGAGCAGTTCTTC. As protein: CASSVMSSYNEQFF. The chain employs TRBV9 and TRBJ2-1; D is ambiguous. V was pared by 2 bases and J by 0 bases, with 6 bases between. Germline V CDR1 and CDR2: SGDLS, YYNGEE. This CDR3 region has 14 residues.

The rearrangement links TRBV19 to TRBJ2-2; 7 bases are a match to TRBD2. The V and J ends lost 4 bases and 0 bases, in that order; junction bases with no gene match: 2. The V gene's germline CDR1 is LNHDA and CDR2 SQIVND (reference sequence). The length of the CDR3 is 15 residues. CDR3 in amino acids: CASSSGRTNTGELFF. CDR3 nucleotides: TGTGCCAGTAGTAGCGGGAGAACGAACACCGGGGAGCTGTTTTTT.

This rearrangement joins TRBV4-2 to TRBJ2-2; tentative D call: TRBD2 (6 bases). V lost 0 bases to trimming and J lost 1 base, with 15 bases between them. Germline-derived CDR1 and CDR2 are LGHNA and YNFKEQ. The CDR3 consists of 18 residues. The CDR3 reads CASSQDTKGSGNTGELFF. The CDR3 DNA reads TGTGCCAGCAGCCAAGATACGAAGGGTAGCGGGAACACCGGGGAGCTGTTTTTT.

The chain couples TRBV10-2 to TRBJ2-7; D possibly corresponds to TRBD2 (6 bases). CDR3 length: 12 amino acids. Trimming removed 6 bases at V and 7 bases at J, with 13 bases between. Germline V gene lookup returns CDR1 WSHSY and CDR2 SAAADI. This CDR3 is CASRPGGPEQYF. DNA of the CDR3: TGCGCCAGCAGACCAGGAGGGCCTGAGCAGTACTTC.

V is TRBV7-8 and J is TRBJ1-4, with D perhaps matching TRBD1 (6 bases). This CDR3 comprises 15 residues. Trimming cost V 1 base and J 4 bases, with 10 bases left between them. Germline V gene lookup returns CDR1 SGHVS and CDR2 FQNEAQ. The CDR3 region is CASSLEDRFNEKLFF. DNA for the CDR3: TGTGCCAGCAGCTTAGAGGACAGATTTAATGAAAAACTGTTTTTT.

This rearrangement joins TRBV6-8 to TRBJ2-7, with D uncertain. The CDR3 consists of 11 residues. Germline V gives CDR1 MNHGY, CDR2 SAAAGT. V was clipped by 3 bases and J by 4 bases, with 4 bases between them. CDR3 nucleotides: TGTGCCAGCAGTTATAGATACGAGCAGTACTTC. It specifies CASSYRYEQYF.

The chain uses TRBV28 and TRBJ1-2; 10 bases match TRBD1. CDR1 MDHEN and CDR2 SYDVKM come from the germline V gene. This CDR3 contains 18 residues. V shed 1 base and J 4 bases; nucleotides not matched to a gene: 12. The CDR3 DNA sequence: TGTGCCAGCAGTTTATCGGGCATCGGACAGGGGGGGATCTATGGCTACACCTTC. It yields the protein CASSLSGIGQGGIYGYTF.

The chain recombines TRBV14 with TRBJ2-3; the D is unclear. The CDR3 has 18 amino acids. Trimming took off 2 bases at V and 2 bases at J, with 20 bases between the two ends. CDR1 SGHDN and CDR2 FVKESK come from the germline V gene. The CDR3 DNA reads TGTGCCAGCAGCCAACGGAGAACCCGGAACTATCTCACAGATACGCAGTATTTT. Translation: CASSQRRTRNYLTDTQYF.

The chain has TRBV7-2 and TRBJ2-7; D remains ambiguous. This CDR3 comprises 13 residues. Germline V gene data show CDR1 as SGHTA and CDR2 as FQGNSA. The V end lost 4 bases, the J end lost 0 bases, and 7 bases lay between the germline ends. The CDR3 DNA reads TGTGCCAGCAGCTACCAGGACTCCTACGAGCAGTACTTC. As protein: CASSYQDSYEQYF.

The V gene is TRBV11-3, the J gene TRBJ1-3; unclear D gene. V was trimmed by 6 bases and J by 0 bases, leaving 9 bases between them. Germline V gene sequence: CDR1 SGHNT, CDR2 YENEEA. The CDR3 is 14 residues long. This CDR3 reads CASRSVASGNTIYF. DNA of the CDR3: TGTGCCAGCAGATCCGTTGCCTCTGGAAACACCATATATTTT.